This entry lists 32 T cell receptor beta chains sequenced from one sample in a study of T cells in Graves' hyperthyroidism and ophthalmopathy. It was RNA transcripts that yielded the amplified TCR beta CDR3 regions. The HTBI set primed first-round TCR CDR3 RT-PCR. TCRdb called the multiplex PCR reads again in MiXCR, with one record for every CDR3 protein. Of a few hundred thousand distinct CDR3 sequences in the sample, less than 15% were seen once. The specimen was blood. All receptors come from a woman younger than 35 with Graves' hyperthyroidism.

This clonotype was recorded many times. The V gene is TRBV24-1, the J gene TRBJ2-3, with 9 bases matching TRBD1. Germline CDR1 reads KGHDR; CDR2 reads SFDVKD. After removal of 2 bases from V and 0 bases from J, the junction contained 2 bases not matched to a gene. The CDR3 has 16 residues. Here the CDR3 DNA reads TGTGCCACCAGTGATTCGGGACAGGGCAGCACAGATACGCAGTATTTT. This translates into CATSDSGQGSTDTQYF.

V and J are TRBV20-1 and TRBJ1-1; 7 bases align to TRBD1. The CDR3 has 13 amino acids. Germline CDR1 reads DFQATT; CDR2 reads SNEGSKA (reference sequence). V dropped 7 bases and J dropped 1; count of bases not matched to a gene: 6. As DNA, the CDR3 is TGCAGTGTCAAGACAGGGTCGAACACTGAAGCTTTCTTT. Protein: CSVKTGSNTEAFF.

This clonotype was picked up many times. The V gene is TRBV20-1, the J gene TRBJ2-1; the D is unclear. Germline CDR1 and CDR2: DFQATT and SNEGSKA (reference sequence). The ends were cut back, 3 bases at V and 0 bases at J, with 18 bases in the middle. This CDR3 region has 17 residues. The DNA for the CDR3 is TGCAGTGCTAGGGACCCTTTACGGTCGAGCTCCTACAATGAGCAGTTCTTC. Translating gives CSARDPLRSSSYNEQFF.

This chain links TRBV12-3 or TRBV12-4 with TRBJ2-1; D perhaps matches TRBD2 (6 bases). The length of the CDR3 is 18 residues. Trimming took 6 bases from V and 8 from J, leaving 29 bases between them. CDR3 DNA sequence: TGTGCCAGCAGCCCCGAGACTAGTGGAGAGTGGTTGGGCTATGAGCAGTTCTTC. Translated: CASSPETSGEWLGYEQFF.

The table lists this clonotype with many counts. V gene TRBV9 combines with J gene TRBJ2-7; 9 bases are a match to TRBD1. V was clipped by 3 bases and J by 4 bases; unmatched bases: 14. Germline CDR1 is SGDLS and CDR2 is YYNGEE. The CDR3 spans 17 residues. The CDR3 DNA sequence: TGTGCCAGCAGCGATCGCTCCGGGACAGGGAATCCGTACGAGCAGTACTTC. It codes for CASSDRSGTGNPYEQYF.

This clonotype was counted at least ten times. The J gene is TRBJ1-1, the V gene TRBV18; possibly TRBD1 for D (5 bases). The CDR3 spans 11 residues. V was shortened by 9 bases and J by 11 bases, with 16 bases between the two germline ends. Per the germline V gene, CDR1 is KGHSH and CDR2 is LQKENI. DNA for the CDR3: TGTGCCAGTGGGGCAGGGAAATTTGCTTTCTTT. It is translated as CASGAGKFAFF.

The table lists this clonotype with many counts. The rearrangement links TRBV20-1 to TRBJ2-1; the match to TRBD2 covers 11 bases. There are 14 residues in the CDR3. Germline CDR1 is DFQATT and CDR2 is SNEGSKA (reference sequence). With V trimmed by 4 bases and J by 4 bases, 3 bases remained unmatched. The CDR3 DNA sequence: TGCAGTGCTACCGGACTAGCGGGTTACAATGAGCAGTTCTTC. Its protein product is CSATGLAGYNEQFF.

This clonotype was observed at least ten times. The V and J genes are TRBV27 and TRBJ2-5; perhaps TRBD1 as D (6 bases). The CDR3 loop spans 16 amino acids. The ends were cut back, 4 bases at V and 0 bases at J, with 15 bases in the middle. The V gene's germline CDR1 is MNHEY and CDR2 SMNVEV (reference sequence). In nucleotides, the CDR3 is TGTGCCAGCAGTTCAAAAACCGACAGGCACCAAGAGACCCAGTACTTC. Its protein is CASSSKTDRHQETQYF.

This clonotype was found many times. This chain links TRBV2 with TRBJ2-3; 15 bases agree with TRBD2. Germline trimming cut 6 bases from V and 4 bases from J; bases unmatched to any gene: 5. The CDR3 spans 16 residues. Germline CDR1 is SNHLY and CDR2 is FYNNEI. CDR3 amino acids: CASRLRTSGGADTQYF. CDR3 bases: TGTGCCAGCAGACTAAGGACTAGCGGGGGGGCAGATACGCAGTATTTT.

This clonotype was recorded many times. J is TRBJ2-7 and V is TRBV20-1, with D possibly being TRBD2 (6 bases). This CDR3 has 14 residues. Germline CDR1 is DFQATT and CDR2 is SNEGSKA (reference sequence). Trimming left V 1 base short and J 6 bases short, with 16 bases between. The CDR3 is CSARAGTGLPEQYF. The DNA for the CDR3 is TGCAGTGCTAGAGCCGGGACGGGACTTCCCGAGCAGTACTTC.

This clonotype was detected many times. The chain couples TRBV28 to TRBJ2-1; D uncertain. CDR1 is MDHEN and CDR2 is SYDVKM in the germline V gene. This CDR3 is 11 amino acids long. The V end was cut by 1 base, the J end by 10 bases, with 5 bases between. CDR3 nucleotides: TGTGCCAGCAGTTTATCCTCCGAGCAGTTCTTC. Its protein product is CASSLSSEQFF.

This clonotype occurred a few times. The chain joins TRBV5-6 to TRBJ2-7; 7 bases line up with TRBD1. CDR1 SGHDT and CDR2 YYEEEE come from the germline V gene. The J segment lost 0 bases and the V segment lost 4 bases, leaving 4 bases of the junction unmatched. This CDR3 is built from 14 residues. For the CDR3, the DNA is TGTGCCAGCAGCAACAGACAGGGCTCCTACGAGCAGTACTTC. Residues: CASSNRQGSYEQYF. The full variable domain, completed using reference TRBV5-6 and TRBJ2-7, is DAGVTQSPTHLIKTRGQQVTLRCSPKSGHDTVSWYQQALGQGPQFIFQYYEEEERQRGNFPDRFSGHQFPNYSSELNVNALLLGDSALYLCASSNRQGSYEQYFGPGTRLTVT.

This clonotype was seen more than once but under ten times. The CDR3 protein is CASSLGLGRETQYF. In DNA form, the CDR3 reads TGTGCCAGCAGTTTGGGGCTCGGGCGGGAGACCCAGTACTTC. V gene TRBV27 combines with J gene TRBJ2-5; weak D call: TRBD1 (5 bases). The germline V and J ends were trimmed by 3 bases and 5 bases, with 13 bases remaining between them. The germline V gene encodes CDR1 MNHEY and CDR2 SMNVEV (reference sequence). The CDR3 runs to 14 residues.

This clonotype was seen many times. The chain uses TRBV11-2 and TRBJ2-1; TRBD2 aligns across 10 bases. V gave up 5 bases and J gave up 8 bases; unmatched junction bases: 12. Germline-derived CDR1 and CDR2 are SGHAT and FQNNGV. The CDR3 loop spans 16 amino acids. CDR3 in amino acids: CASSPFRLTSGHEQFF. In DNA, the CDR3 is TGTGCCAGCAGCCCGTTTAGGTTGACTAGCGGGCATGAGCAGTTCTTC.

This clonotype was counted between two and nine times. A read error is possible here, since a much larger clone lies one base away. The chain has TRBV18 and TRBJ1-5; D is ambiguous. CDR1 and CDR2 (germline): KGHSH, LQKENI. The CDR3 covers 14 residues. The V gene lost 8 bases and the J gene lost 4 bases, with 15 bases spanning the gap. The CDR3 spells CASGTGLSNQPQHF. The CDR3 DNA is TGTGCCAGCGGAACCGGGCTCTCGAATCAGCCCCAGCATTTT.

This rearrangement joins TRBV6-1 to TRBJ2-1; TRBD2 agrees at 12 bases. Germline V gene sequence: CDR1 MNHNS, CDR2 SASEGT. This CDR3 contains 19 residues. Germline trimming cut 0 bases from V and 0 bases from J; bases unmatched to any gene: 6. The CDR3 region has the DNA TGTGCCAGCAGTGAAGCCACCACTAGCGGGGGGAGCTCCTACAATGAGCAGTTCTTC. It specifies CASSEATTSGGSSYNEQFF.

This clonotype showed up many times. V is TRBV7-9 and J is TRBJ2-5; tentative D call: TRBD1 (5 bases). Trimming shortened V by 5 bases and J by 4 bases, and 14 bases separated the two germline ends. CDR1 and CDR2 from the germline V gene are SEHNR and FQNEAQ (reference sequence). The CDR3 runs to 14 residues. CDR3 nucleotides: TGTGCCAGCAGCCGCCAGGGATTATTAGAGACCCAGTACTTC. It codes for CASSRQGLLETQYF. The full variable domain, its missing parts supplied by reference TRBV7-9 and TRBJ2-5, is DTGVSQNPRHKITKRGQNVTFRCDPISEHNRLYWYRQTLGQGPEFLTYFQNEAQLEKSRLLSDRFSAERPKGSFSTLEIQRTEQGDSAMYLCASSRQGLLETQYFGPGTRLLVL.

In its sample, this clonotype was seen many times. The gene calls are TRBV7-2 and TRBJ2-3; D might be TRBD2 (6 bases). CDR3 size: 14 residues. The germline V gene has CDR1 SGHTA and CDR2 FQGNSA. Deletions cut 8 bases from V and 0 bases from J, with 12 bases between. The CDR3 coding sequence is TGTGCCAGCGGGGACTTCCTAAGCACAGATACGCAGTATTTT. The encoded protein is CASGDFLSTDTQYF. Combining the CDR3 with reference TRBV7-2 and TRBJ2-3 gives the whole variable domain GAGVSQSPSNKVTEKGKDVELRCDPISGHTALYWYRQSLGQGLEFLIYFQGNSAPDKSGLPSDRFSAERTGGSVSTLTIQRTQQEDSAVYLCASGDFLSTDTQYFGPGTRLTVL.

This clonotype was seen at least ten times. This chain joins TRBV5-1 and TRBJ2-2, with 7 bases identical to TRBD1. The CDR3 is 17 amino acids. Per the germline V gene, CDR1 is SGHRS and CDR2 is YFSETQ. With 2 bases clipped from V and 3 bases from J, the junction kept 10 bases outside the gene matches. CDR3 loop: CASSFLNRQGYTGELFF. CDR3 in DNA: TGCGCCAGCAGCTTCTTAAACCGACAGGGTTACACCGGGGAGCTGTTTTTT.

A few counts support this clonotype. This chain joins TRBV6-1 and TRBJ2-5; 9 bases fit TRBD2. Germline CDR1 MNHNS, CDR2 SASEGT. With 6 bases clipped from V and 3 bases from J, the junction kept 2 bases outside the gene matches. The CDR3 runs to 13 residues. The CDR3 nucleotides are TGTGCCAGCAGGAGACTAGCGGAAGAGACCCAGTACTTC. Amino acid sequence: CASRRLAEETQYF.

In this sample, this clonotype turned up many times. The rearrangement links TRBV18 to TRBJ2-1; D is perhaps TRBD2 (5 bases). This CDR3 contains 14 residues. V gave up 2 bases and J gave up 6 bases, with 11 bases separating them. CDR1 KGHSH and CDR2 LQKENI come from the germline V gene. The CDR3 nucleotides are TGTGCCAGCTCACCAAGGAAGGACTCCAATGAGCAGTTCTTC. This translates into CASSPRKDSNEQFF.

This clonotype was found many times. The J gene is TRBJ1-1, the V gene TRBV9, with unresolved D. Germline-derived CDR1 and CDR2 are SGDLS and YYNGEE. Trimming took 0 bases from V and 1 from J, leaving 10 bases between them. CDR3 length equals 15 residues. The CDR3 reads CASSVGGSGNTEAFF. The CDR3 DNA follows: TGTGCCAGCAGCGTAGGCGGGTCGGGGAACACTGAAGCTTTCTTT.

A remark on this clonotype: Mismatch with germline at one junction end may stem from a read error. The chain carries TRBV7-9 and TRBJ1-5; D ambiguous. Germline CDR1 reads SEHNR; CDR2 reads FQNEAQ (reference sequence). This CDR3 is built from 14 residues. The CDR3 region is CATSPDTSLMPQHF. The CDR3 DNA sequence: TGTGCCACCAGCCCAGACACTAGTTTAATGCCCCAGCATTTT.

This chain uses TRBV12-3 or TRBV12-4 with TRBJ1-2; D perhaps matches TRBD1 (5 bases). The CDR3 loop spans 16 amino acids. The germline V and J ends were trimmed by 10 bases and 0 bases, with 21 bases remaining between them. CDR3 region: CANTDWGDLANYGYTF. The DNA for the CDR3 is TGTGCCAACACCGACTGGGGGGACTTAGCTAACTATGGCTACACCTTC.

In this sample, this clonotype turned up many times. The gene calls are TRBV7-9 and TRBJ2-1; 7 bases match TRBD2. V lost 6 bases to trimming and J lost 7 bases; unmatched junction nucleotides: 6. The germline V gene encodes CDR1 SEHNR and CDR2 FQNEAQ (reference sequence). The CDR3 loop spans 13 amino acids. The DNA of the CDR3 is TGTGCCAGCAGGCTCAGGGAGGGAAATGAGCAGTTCTTC. Amino acids: CASRLREGNEQFF.

At least ten counts were recorded for this clonotype. This sequence joins TRBV29-1 and TRBJ2-1; 9 nucleotides line up with TRBD2. Germline assignment: CDR1 SQVTM and CDR2 ANQGSEA. After removal of 8 bases from V and 7 bases from J, the junction contained 9 bases not matched to a gene. The CDR3 is made up of 13 amino acids. CDR3 nucleotide sequence: TGCAGCTGCGGGAGGGGGGGCTGGAATGAGCAGTTCTTC. It translates to CSCGRGGWNEQFF.

This clonotype has a count of ten or more. The chain combines TRBV18 with TRBJ1-5; TRBD1 matches 9 bases. CDR3 length: 17 residues. The V and J ends lost 5 bases and 1 base, in that order; junction bases with no gene match: 9. Germline V lookup: CDR1 KGHSH, CDR2 LQKENI. The CDR3 loop reads CASSSGTGRGSNQPQHF. The CDR3 DNA reads TGTGCCAGCTCATCCGGGACAGGGAGGGGAAGCAATCAGCCCCAGCATTTT.

The chain couples TRBV5-4 to TRBJ1-4; tentatively, D is TRBD1 (6 bases). CDR3 length: 13 amino acids. Looked up from germline, CDR1 is SGHNT and CDR2 is YYREEE (reference sequence). Trimming stripped 7 bases from V and 10 bases from J, with 17 bases between. The CDR3 region is CASSRGGSGKLFF. CDR3 nucleotide sequence: TGTGCCAGCTCGCGGGGGGGCAGTGGAAAACTGTTTTTT.

This clonotype was seen repeatedly, ten times or more. The gene calls are TRBV5-1 and TRBJ2-1; 11 bases are a match to TRBD2. CDR3 length: 16 residues. After removal of 4 bases from V and 7 bases from J, the junction contained 10 bases not matched to a gene. In germline, CDR1 is SGHRS, CDR2 YFSETQ. CDR3 in DNA: TGCGCCAGCAGCCGCCTACTAGCGGGAGTTGGGAATGAGCAGTTCTTC. Translating gives CASSRLLAGVGNEQFF.

In its sample, this clonotype was seen many times. V is TRBV7-2 and J is TRBJ2-1, with TRBD2 as a possible D gene (5 bases). Germline V lookup: CDR1 SGHTA, CDR2 FQGNSA. Trimming cost V 5 bases and J 10 bases, with 9 bases left between them. The CDR3 loop spans 11 amino acids. The CDR3 DNA reads as TGTGCCAGCAGCCTTACTAGAGAGCAGTTCTTC. This translates into CASSLTREQFF.

For this clonotype: A much larger clone is a single base away; this may be a read error. It is likely a read error, because the conserved phenylalanine at the end of the CDR3 is missing. This chain joins TRBV20-1 and TRBJ2-1, with 9 bases aligning to TRBD1. The CDR3 has 14 amino acids. V was clipped by 5 bases and J by 8 bases; unmatched bases: 10. Germline V gene lookup returns CDR1 DFQATT and CDR2 SNEGSKA (reference sequence). CDR3 sequence (DNA): TGCAGTGCTCCCCGGACAGGGGATCCCGATGAGCAGTTCTCC. This gives the protein CSAPRTGDPDEQFS.

This clonotype has ten or more counts. The chain joins TRBV9 to TRBJ2-3, with 8 positions matching TRBD2. CDR3 length: 15 amino acids. With 2 bases clipped from V and 2 bases from J, the junction kept 4 bases outside the gene matches. Germline CDR1 is SGDLS and CDR2 is YYNGEE. The DNA of the CDR3 is TGTGCCAGCAGCGTCCCAGCGGGGGACACAGATACGCAGTATTTT. Its translation is CASSVPAGDTDTQYF.